This T cell receptor (beta chain) was documented in a study of blood T cell repertoires in COVID-19. Only in-frame clones appear in the TCRdb table, and some are missing; sequencing was by immunoSEQ multiplex PCR. The sample lists a few hundred thousand clones, roughly 89% occurring once. CDR3 length equals 17 residues. The V gene's germline CDR1 is SGHTA and CDR2 FQGNSA. With 4 bases clipped from V and 0 bases from J, the junction kept 9 bases outside the gene matches. This clonotype was obtained from a woman between 50 and 59 years old who had recovered from COVID-19. Sequencing was performed on PBMCs or T cells enriched from blood (not recorded which). The rearrangement joins TRBV7-2 to TRBJ2-4, with 7 bases lining up with TRBD1. The CDR3 bases are TGTGCCAGCAGCTCAATCGGGACAGATTTAGCCAAAAACATTCAGTACTTC. This translates into CASSSIGTDLAKNIQYF.